Below, one T cell receptor (beta chain) is given with its context. What it recognizes is unknown. CDR1 and CDR2 (germline): MNHEY, SMNVEV (reference sequence). V dropped 2 bases and J dropped 7; count of bases not matched to a gene: 7. The CDR3 covers 14 residues. This specimen belongs to a study of graft-versus-host responses after intestinal transplantation. Sequencing was performed with immunoSEQ multiplex PCR; in TCRdb, only in-frame clones are kept and a portion is missing. This repertoire shows 100,000 to 120,000 clones, 93% found once; its top ten account for 0.5% to 0.6%. The chain links TRBV27 to TRBJ2-7, with TRBD2 matching 8 bases. The TCR was taken from a human donor who received an intestinal transplant. Here the sequenced sample was unstimulated CD8+ T cells sorted from spleen or lymph node cells, taken before intestinal transplant. Here the CDR3 reads CASSLAGGDGEQYF. The DNA for the CDR3 is TGTGCCAGCAGTTTAGCGGGAGGCGATGGGGAGCAGTACTTC.